The 22 T cell receptor beta chains listed next were all sequenced from one sample in a study of yellow fever vaccine responses in identical twins. TCRdb independently ran MiXCR on the RT-PCR reads; one entry per CDR3 protein. Of about 10,000 distinct CDR3 sequences listed, roughly 80% are singletons. Specimen: T cells from blood (PBMCs), unsorted or a sorted subset (not recorded which), collected before or after yellow fever vaccination (not recorded which). Receptors originate from a woman aged 18-29 years who received the yellow fever vaccine.

V is TRBV4-1 and J is TRBJ1-4; D remains ambiguous. V gave up 3 bases and J gave up 7 bases, with 12 bases separating them. The CDR3 consists of 14 residues. Germline V gives CDR1 MGHRA, CDR2 YSYEKL. The CDR3 is CASSHRGGFEKLFF. CDR3 bases: TGCGCCAGCAGCCACCGCGGAGGGTTTGAAAAACTGTTTTTT.

The chain is built from TRBV3-1 and TRBJ2-1; tentatively, D is TRBD2 (5 bases). V was clipped by 4 bases and J by 7 bases, with 8 bases between them. This CDR3 has 12 amino acids. Germline CDR1 reads LGHDT; CDR2 reads YNNKEL (reference sequence). CDR3 sequence (DNA): TGTGCCAGCAGCCTCACTAGGAATGAGCAGTTCTTC. Residues: CASSLTRNEQFF.

The chain has TRBV7-8 and TRBJ2-7; 7 bases are shared with TRBD2. The V gene's germline CDR1 is SGHVS and CDR2 FQNEAQ. The CDR3 spans 15 residues. V lost 3 bases, J lost 2 bases, and 7 bases stayed unmatched. CDR3 nucleotide sequence: TGTGCCAGCAGCTTTTCTGCGGGAGATGCCTACGAGCAGTACTTC. It encodes CASSFSAGDAYEQYF.

CDR3 DNA: TGTGCCAGCAGTCCCAGACAGGGGGACTACGAGCAGTACTTC. This codes for CASSPRQGDYEQYF. The rearrangement joins TRBV12-3 or TRBV12-4 to TRBJ2-7; 9 positions agree with TRBD1. Trimming at V came to 5 bases and at J to 3 bases, leaving 5 bases not matched to a gene. The CDR3 sequence is 14 residues long.

A single count supports this clonotype. The V call is TRBV11-3, the J call TRBJ2-5; 13 nucleotides align to TRBD2. CDR1 SGHNT and CDR2 YENEEA come from the germline V gene. V was pared by 3 bases and J by 0 bases, with 7 bases of the junction left unmatched. The CDR3 loop spans 18 amino acids. CDR3 protein: CASSFSRTSGGYQETQYF. The CDR3 DNA is TGTGCCAGCAGCTTCTCAAGGACTAGCGGGGGTTACCAAGAGACCCAGTACTTC.

This sequence joins TRBV12-3 or TRBV12-4 and TRBJ1-5, with TRBD1 identical over 7 bases. The CDR3 spans 14 residues. The junction had 6 bases not matched to a gene; V was cut back by 6 bases and J by 4 bases. The CDR3 here is CASSGGTANQPQHF. The CDR3 nucleotides read TGTGCCAGCAGCGGTGGGACAGCAAATCAGCCCCAGCATTTT.

This sequence joins TRBV29-1 and TRBJ2-1; 9 positions agree with TRBD2. J lost 7 bases, V lost 2 bases, and 6 bases had no gene match. Germline loops: CDR1 SQVTM, CDR2 ANQGSEA. The CDR3 totals 14 residues. CDR3 bases: TGCAGCGTTGAATTACCGAGCGGGAGGAATGAGCAGTTCTTC. Amino acid sequence: CSVELPSGRNEQFF.

This chain connects TRBV13 to TRBJ1-2; 11 bases are a match to TRBD1. V shed 3 bases, J shed 3 bases, and the junction held 3 bases outside the gene matches. The CDR3 covers 15 residues. Germline CDR1 reads PRHDT; CDR2 reads FYEKMQ (reference sequence). The CDR3 region is CASSLDRGPYYGYTF. In DNA, the CDR3 is TGTGCCAGCAGCTTGGACAGGGGGCCTTACTATGGCTACACCTTC.

The chain is built from TRBV18 and TRBJ1-1; weak D call: TRBD1 (6 bases). This CDR3 has 15 amino acids. The V gene lost 6 bases and the J gene lost 2 bases, with 16 bases spanning the gap. The germline V gene has CDR1 KGHSH and CDR2 LQKENI. The CDR3 DNA follows: TGTGCCAGCTCGGACGACGGCAGGGGTAACACTGAAGCTTTCTTT. It yields the protein CASSDDGRGNTEAFF. Drawing the rest from reference TRBV18 and TRBJ1-1, the complete variable domain is NAGVMQNPRHLVRRRGQEARLRCSPMKGHSHVYWYRQLPEEGLKFMVYLQKENIIDESGMPKERFSAEFPKEGPSILRIQQVVRGDSAAYFCASSDDGRGNTEAFFGQGTRLTVV.

J is TRBJ2-1 and V is TRBV11-1, with a weak D call TRBD2 (5 bases). In germline, CDR1 is SGHAT, CDR2 FQDESV (reference sequence). Trimming removed 5 bases from V and 9 bases from J, with 14 bases in between. The CDR3 contains 13 residues. This chain's CDR3 is CASSPLASGEQFF. The CDR3 DNA follows: TGTGCCAGCAGCCCTCTAGCATCCGGTGAGCAGTTCTTC.

J is TRBJ1-3 and V is TRBV18; D is undetermined. Trimming shortened V by 4 bases and J by 1 base, and 8 bases separated the two germline ends. The CDR3 is made up of 14 amino acids. Germline V CDR1 and CDR2: KGHSH, LQKENI. The CDR3 sequence: CASSRIQSGNTIYF. In DNA form, the CDR3 reads TGTGCCAGCTCACGTATTCAGTCTGGAAACACCATATATTTT.

The genes are TRBV10-1 and TRBJ2-2; 7 nucleotides align to TRBD1. CDR3 length: 14 residues. CDR1 is WNHNN, CDR2 SYGVQD, per germline (reference sequence). J was trimmed by 4 bases and V by 5 bases; bases with no gene match: 4. Here the CDR3 DNA reads TGCGCCAGCAGTAGGGACAGCCCCACCGGGGAGCTGTTTTTT. Protein sequence: CASSRDSPTGELFF.

The rearrangement links TRBV2 to TRBJ2-2; a weak D match, TRBD2 (5 bases). CDR1 and CDR2 from the germline V gene are SNHLY and FYNNEI. V shed 1 base and J shed 4 bases, with 7 bases lying between them. The CDR3 runs to 14 residues. The CDR3 bases are TGTGCCAGCAGTGAAGAGAGGGCCACCGGGGAGCTGTTTTTT. Amino acid sequence: CASSEERATGELFF.

The rearrangement links TRBV4-1 to TRBJ2-1; no clear D. This CDR3 has 13 residues. Trimming cost V 1 base and J 6 bases, with 7 bases left between them. Germline V gives CDR1 MGHRA, CDR2 YSYEKL. CDR3 loop: CASSQGLRNEQFF. DNA of the CDR3: TGCGCCAGCAGCCAAGGGCTGCGCAATGAGCAGTTCTTC.

This chain uses TRBV11-2 with TRBJ2-1; D is unresolved. With 5 bases removed from V and 7 bases from J, the gap between germline ends came to 6 bases. Germline V CDR1 and CDR2: SGHAT, FQNNGV. CDR3 length equals 11 residues. CDR3 residues: CASSRPNEQFF. CDR3 sequence (DNA): TGTGCCAGCAGCAGACCGAATGAGCAGTTCTTC.

The rearrangement uses TRBV11-2 and TRBJ2-1, with 9 bases that match TRBD2. The germline gives CDR1 SGHAT, CDR2 FQNNGV. This CDR3 comprises 15 residues. J gave up 4 bases and V 3 bases, and 4 bases lay outside the gene matches. The chain's CDR3 is CASSFSGGNYNEQFF. As DNA, the CDR3 is TGTGCCAGCAGCTTTAGCGGGGGAAATTACAATGAGCAGTTCTTC.

The chain uses TRBV2 and TRBJ1-1; perhaps TRBD1 as D (5 bases). The length of the CDR3 is 16 residues. Germline V lookup: CDR1 SNHLY, CDR2 FYNNEI. V was cut by 4 bases and J by 3 bases, with 18 bases left in between. CDR3 DNA: TGTGCCAGCAGTGCGGAAAGTCGGGGGACTGACACTGAAGCTTTCTTT. Protein product: CASSAESRGTDTEAFF.

This clonotype was counted a single time. This chain joins TRBV10-1 and TRBJ2-3, with D unclear. Germline V gene data show CDR1 as WNHNN and CDR2 as SYGVQD (reference sequence). The CDR3 spans 15 residues. V was pared by 6 bases and J by 6 bases, with 19 bases between. In DNA form, the CDR3 reads TGCGCCAGCAGCGCATCGGGCCCAACCAGGGATACGCAGTATTTT. This encodes CASSASGPTRDTQYF.

In this sample, this clonotype turned up a few times. The chain links TRBV11-3 to TRBJ2-1; D is possibly TRBD1 (6 bases). V was pared by 5 bases and J by 4 bases, with 9 bases between. CDR1 is SGHNT, CDR2 YENEEA, per germline. The CDR3 runs 13 residues. DNA for the CDR3: TGTGCCAGCAGCCTAGGACAGTACAATGAGCAGTTCTTC. It is translated as CASSLGQYNEQFF.

CDR3 nucleotides: TGTGCCAGCAGCCAGGGCGGATACTATGGCTACACCTTC. Protein product: CASSQGGYYGYTF. This chain joins TRBV7-9 and TRBJ1-2, with TRBD1 as a possible D gene (5 bases). CDR1 and CDR2 from the germline V gene are SEHNR and FQNEAQ (reference sequence). V gave up 5 bases and J gave up 3 bases, with 10 bases separating them. The CDR3 sequence is 13 residues long.

V is TRBV6-1 and J is TRBJ1-4; D gene unclear. The CDR3 loop spans 16 amino acids. V was cut by 8 bases and J by 0 bases, with 16 bases left in between. Looked up from germline, CDR1 is MNHNS and CDR2 is SASEGT. The CDR3 loop reads CASVARGGATNEKLFF. As DNA, the CDR3 is TGTGCCAGCGTGGCCCGGGGAGGAGCAACTAATGAAAAACTGTTTTTT.

The count of this clonotype is one. V is TRBV7-9 and J is TRBJ2-3; TRBD1 might be the D (6 bases). Germline V lookup: CDR1 SEHNR, CDR2 FQNEAQ (reference sequence). CDR3 size: 15 residues. Between the trimmed V and J ends, which lost 2 bases and 1 base, there was a span of 10 bases. The CDR3 protein is CASSLQGSRTDTQYF. DNA for the CDR3: TGTGCCAGCAGCTTACAGGGGTCACGCACAGATACGCAGTATTTT.